These 28 T cell receptor beta chains were sequenced from one sample in a study of PD-1 blockade in classical Hodgkin lymphoma. Time point noted: newly diagnosed, previously untreated cHL patient sample. Thawed PBMCs were the source of CD4+ T cells, purified by magnetic negative selection. Sequencing was performed with immunoSEQ multiplex PCR; in TCRdb, only in-frame clones are kept and a portion is missing. The sample holds approximately 35,000 clones, more than 85% seen once. The source material was CD4+ T cells from blood. These receptor sequences come from a human donor with classical Hodgkin lymphoma.

The J gene is TRBJ1-5, the V gene TRBV19; D perhaps matches TRBD1 (5 bases). The germline CDR1 and CDR2 sequences are LNHDA and SQIVND (reference sequence). V was shortened by 4 bases and J by 8 bases, with 24 bases between the two germline ends. The length of the CDR3 is 17 residues. The CDR3 DNA reads TGTGCCAGTAGTAACGGGGACTCTGACGTCCTGGGGGAGCCCCAGCATTTT. Protein product: CASSNGDSDVLGEPQHF.

The rearrangement joins TRBV11-3 to TRBJ2-1, with 7 bases that match TRBD1. The CDR3 is 15 residues long. From germline, CDR1 is SGHNT and CDR2 YENEEA. V trimming: 5 bases; J trimming: 9 bases; junction bases outside the gene matches: 13. CDR3 amino acids: CASSPGGSYPGEQFF. As DNA, the CDR3 is TGTGCCAGCAGCCCAGGGGGTAGTTATCCCGGTGAGCAGTTCTTC.

The CDR3 reads CAWSGTGAGGYTF. The CDR3 bases are TGTGCCTGGAGTGGGACAGGGGCGGGAGGCTACACCTTC. The chain couples TRBV30 to TRBJ1-2, with 9 bases aligning to TRBD1. V shed 1 base, J shed 8 bases, and the junction held 5 bases outside the gene matches. This CDR3 is built from 13 residues. The germline V gene encodes CDR1 GTSNPN and CDR2 SVGIG (reference sequence).

The chain employs TRBV2 and TRBJ2-7, with D tentatively TRBD1 (6 bases). The germline V gene encodes CDR1 SNHLY and CDR2 FYNNEI. The CDR3 contains 13 residues. V lost 8 bases and J lost 2, with 13 bases in between. Here the CDR3 DNA reads TGTGCCAGCCACAGGGCTAGGACCTACGAGCAGTACTTC. This translates into CASHRARTYEQYF.

The CDR3 here is CASSAPAGGGTQYF. Written as DNA, the CDR3 is TGCGCCAGCAGTGCCCCAGCGGGGGGCGGTACGCAGTATTTT. This chain connects TRBV5-1 to TRBJ2-3; 9 bases align to TRBD2. The J segment lost 8 bases and the V segment lost 5 bases, leaving 9 bases of the junction unmatched. Germline lookup yields CDR1 SGHRS and CDR2 YFSETQ. CDR3 length: 14 amino acids.

V usage is TRBV28 and J usage is TRBJ2-1; tentatively, D is TRBD1 (5 bases). Germline-derived CDR1 and CDR2 are MDHEN and SYDVKM. The CDR3 spans 15 residues. V lost 7 bases, J lost 7 bases, and 20 bases lay in between. The CDR3 DNA sequence: TGTGCCAGCACCCGCCCCCGGCAGGGTCTTAATGAGCAGTTCTTC. Its protein product is CASTRPRQGLNEQFF.

V usage is TRBV15 and J usage is TRBJ2-7, with D unclear. V lost 0 bases and J 5 bases, leaving 5 bases between the germline ends. The CDR3 spans 12 residues. Per the germline V gene, CDR1 is LNHNV and CDR2 is YYDKDF (reference sequence). The CDR3 sequence is CATSRDRNEQYF. The CDR3 coding sequence is TGTGCCACCAGCAGAGATCGGAACGAGCAGTACTTC.

The V gene is TRBV6-1, the J gene TRBJ1-2; perhaps TRBD1 as D (6 bases). The germline V and J ends were trimmed by 4 bases and 4 bases, with 16 bases remaining between them. The CDR3 totals 15 residues. The germline V gene has CDR1 MNHNS and CDR2 SASEGT. The CDR3 protein is CASSVEVGGAYGYTF. The CDR3 region has the DNA TGTGCCAGCAGTGTAGAGGTGGGGGGGGCCTATGGCTACACCTTC.

The chain has TRBV7-2 and TRBJ2-1; TRBD2 matches at 8 bases. Germline assignment: CDR1 SGHTA and CDR2 FQGNSA. The V and J ends lost 1 base and 0 bases, in that order; junction bases with no gene match: 5. This CDR3 is 17 amino acids long. The CDR3 DNA follows: TGTGCCAGCAGCTTAGAAAGACTAGCGATCTCCTACAATGAGCAGTTCTTC. It is translated as CASSLERLAISYNEQFF.

The chain recombines TRBV28 with TRBJ1-6, with a weak D call TRBD1 (6 bases). The CDR3 runs 15 residues. V was clipped by 7 bases and J by 7 bases, with 17 bases between them. CDR1 and CDR2 (germline): MDHEN, SYDVKM. The CDR3 bases are TGTGCCAGCATCGTAGGGGGGGAGGGAAATTCACCCCTCCACTTT. Amino acid sequence: CASIVGGEGNSPLHF. Full variable domain (missing parts from reference TRBV28 and TRBJ1-6): DVKVTQSSRYLVKRTGEKVFLECVQDMDHENMFWYRQDPGLGLRLIYFSYDVKMKEKGDIPEGYSVSREKKERFSLILESASTNQTSMYLCASIVGGEGNSPLHFGNGTRLTVT.

CDR3 protein: CASSPTSGGKTQYF. The CDR3 nucleotides read TGTGCCAGCAGCCCCACTAGCGGGGGCAAGACCCAGTACTTC. The genes are TRBV7-9 and TRBJ2-5, with 11 bases aligning to TRBD2. This CDR3 contains 14 residues. Germline V gene lookup returns CDR1 SEHNR and CDR2 FQNEAQ (reference sequence). The junction had 5 bases not matched to a gene; V was cut back by 5 bases and J by 6 bases.

The chain recombines TRBV6-4 with TRBJ2-2; D unclear. The CDR3 extends over 13 amino acids. V shed 2 bases and J shed 8 bases, with 9 bases lying between them. Germline lookup yields CDR1 MRHNA and CDR2 SNTAGT. The CDR3: CASSDSWAGELFF. CDR3 DNA: TGTGCCAGCAGTGACAGTTGGGCAGGGGAGCTGTTTTTT.

The CDR3 is CATSRVGLYEQYF. The CDR3 nucleotides are TGTGCCACCAGCAGGGTGGGCCTCTACGAGCAGTACTTC. The chain has TRBV15 and TRBJ2-7; no clear D gene. Germline V gives CDR1 LNHNV, CDR2 YYDKDF (reference sequence). V was cut by 3 bases and J by 3 bases, with 9 bases left in between. The length of the CDR3 is 13 residues.

This chain connects TRBV25-1 to TRBJ1-1; the D is unclear. Germline loops: CDR1 MGHDK, CDR2 SYGVNS. The germline V and J ends were trimmed by 3 bases and 3 bases, with 2 bases remaining between them. The CDR3 is 11 amino acids. The CDR3 region has the DNA TGTGCCAGCAGTGACTACACTGAAGCTTTCTTT. It codes for CASSDYTEAFF.

This clone was seen a single time. The gene calls are TRBV7-2 and TRBJ2-1; TRBD2 agrees at 12 bases. The germline gives CDR1 SGHTA, CDR2 FQGNSA. The V segment lost 5 bases and the J segment 4 bases; nucleotides outside the gene matches: 6. There are 16 residues in the CDR3. For the CDR3, the DNA is TGTGCCAGCAGCCCTCAGACTAGCGGGGGATACAATGAGCAGTTCTTC. Encoded protein: CASSPQTSGGYNEQFF.

The chain recombines TRBV10-3 with TRBJ2-7, with 10 bases lining up with TRBD1. The V and J ends lost 0 bases and 2 bases, in that order; junction bases with no gene match: 1. The CDR3 has 15 amino acids. Germline CDR1 is ENHRY and CDR2 is SYGVKD. The CDR3: CAISESGTGAYEQYF. CDR3 DNA: TGTGCCATCAGTGAGTCGGGGACAGGGGCCTACGAGCAGTACTTC.

The chain recombines TRBV5-4 with TRBJ2-3; D remains ambiguous. Germline values: CDR1 SGHNT, CDR2 YYREEE (reference sequence). V lost 1 base and J lost 1, with 13 bases in between. This CDR3 spans 16 amino acids. In DNA, the CDR3 is TGTGCCAGCAGCTTGCGGCAGAGTGCTGGCACAGATACGCAGTATTTT. It encodes CASSLRQSAGTDTQYF.

CDR3 protein: CASSYSPGSSYEQYF. CDR3 in DNA: TGTGCCAGCAGTTACTCCCCCGGGAGCTCCTACGAGCAGTACTTC. V gene TRBV6-6 combines with J gene TRBJ2-7; maybe TRBD2 (6 bases). With 0 bases removed from V and 0 bases from J, the gap between germline ends came to 9 bases. This CDR3 is 15 amino acids long. CDR1 and CDR2 (germline): MNHNY, SVGAGI (reference sequence).

The chain uses TRBV9 and TRBJ2-4, with D unresolved. This CDR3 is built from 13 residues. Germline V gene data show CDR1 as SGDLS and CDR2 as YYNGEE. Trimming removed 0 bases from V and 11 bases from J, with 12 bases in between. Here the CDR3 DNA reads TGTGCCAGCAGCGTAGAGGAGCGTACAGTTCAGTACTTC. Its translation is CASSVEERTVQYF.

The gene calls are TRBV5-6 and TRBJ2-2; D remains ambiguous. The CDR3 is 16 amino acids. Trimming took off 0 bases at V and 1 base at J, with 10 bases between the two ends. CDR1 and CDR2 from the germline V gene are SGHDT and YYEEEE. CDR3 protein: CASSLGISRNTGELFF. As DNA, the CDR3 is TGTGCCAGCAGCTTGGGTATCTCCCGGAACACCGGGGAGCTGTTTTTT.

This chain joins TRBV7-2 and TRBJ2-7; D unresolved. The CDR3 length is 13 residues. V lost 1 base to trimming and J lost 7 bases, with 11 bases between them. Per germline, CDR1 SGHTA and CDR2 FQGNSA. CDR3 nucleotide sequence: TGTGCCAGCAGCTTAGGAGACTCGCGGGAGCAGTACTTC. Protein: CASSLGDSREQYF. The entire variable domain, with the rest obtained from reference TRBV7-2 and TRBJ2-7, is as follows: GAGVSQSPSNKVTEKGKDVELRCDPISGHTALYWYRQSLGQGLEFLIYFQGNSAPDKSGLPSDRFSAERTGGSVSTLTIQRTQQEDSAVYLCASSLGDSREQYFGPGTRLTVT.

The gene calls are TRBV5-1 and TRBJ2-3, with 12 bases fitting TRBD2. Germline lookup yields CDR1 SGHRS and CDR2 YFSETQ. This CDR3 has 16 residues. J was trimmed by 1 base and V by 2 bases; bases with no gene match: 2. The CDR3 DNA follows: TGCGCCAGCAGCTTCGGACTAGCGGGGCGCACAGATACGCAGTATTTT. Residues: CASSFGLAGRTDTQYF.

V usage is TRBV5-1 and J usage is TRBJ2-3, with no clear D. Germline lookup yields CDR1 SGHRS and CDR2 YFSETQ. V lost 2 bases to trimming and J lost 0 bases, with 7 bases between them. The CDR3 has 14 residues. The CDR3 DNA reads as TGCGCCAGCAGCTTATCCGACAGCACAGATACGCAGTATTTT. It is translated as CASSLSDSTDTQYF.

This chain connects TRBV2 to TRBJ2-2, with 11 nucleotides matching TRBD2. The CDR3 length is 16 residues. The trim removed 6 bases at V and 3 bases at J, leaving 6 bases unmatched. CDR1 is SNHLY, CDR2 FYNNEI, per germline. The CDR3 loop is CASSNPSGGYTGELFF. The CDR3 nucleotides read TGTGCCAGCAGCAACCCTAGCGGGGGGTACACCGGGGAGCTGTTTTTT.

The sample holds one count of this clone. V is TRBV9 and J is TRBJ2-1, with D possibly called TRBD1 or TRBD2 (6 bases each). The CDR3 totals 15 residues. From germline, CDR1 is SGDLS and CDR2 YYNGEE. Trimming left V 3 bases short and J 12 bases short, with 22 bases between. CDR3 sequence: CASSGGGTPSEVQFF. The CDR3 DNA reads TGTGCCAGCAGCGGAGGGGGGACGCCGAGCGAGGTGCAGTTCTTC.

This clone was counted between two and nine times. The chain employs TRBV7-2 and TRBJ1-2; 9 nucleotides agree with TRBD1. The junction had 7 bases not matched to a gene; V was cut back by 4 bases and J by 4 bases. There are 15 residues in the CDR3. Per the germline V gene, CDR1 is SGHTA and CDR2 is FQGNSA. This CDR3 reads CASSYDPGQGYGYTF. Here the CDR3 DNA reads TGTGCCAGCAGCTACGACCCGGGACAGGGCTATGGCTACACCTTC.

The CDR3 here is CASSLSGQGASNYGYTF. The DNA for the CDR3 is TGTGCCAGCAGTCTCTCGGGACAGGGGGCCTCTAACTATGGCTACACCTTC. The J gene is TRBJ1-2, the V gene TRBV28; 12 nucleotides agree with TRBD1. This CDR3 comprises 17 residues. V shed 5 bases, J shed 0 bases, and the junction held 7 bases outside the gene matches. Germline CDR1 reads MDHEN; CDR2 reads SYDVKM.

This clone was picked up one time. This chain joins TRBV5-1 and TRBJ2-1, with 16 positions matching TRBD2. From germline, CDR1 is SGHRS and CDR2 YFSETQ. The CDR3 extends over 15 amino acids. V was pared by 7 bases and J by 6 bases, with 4 bases of the junction left unmatched. The CDR3 sequence is CASGTSGRAVNEQFF. The DNA for the CDR3 is TGCGCCAGCGGGACTAGCGGGAGGGCCGTCAATGAGCAGTTCTTC.